This T cell receptor beta chain stems from a study of T cell responses to AZD1222 COVID-19 vaccine. Germline V gives CDR1 SGHRS, CDR2 YFSETQ. This CDR3 spans 13 amino acids. Deletions cut 4 bases from V and 2 bases from J, with 10 bases between. Assay: immunoSEQ multiplex PCR; the TCRdb copy retains only in-frame clones and omits some. The sample has 120,000 to 150,000 clones, more than 70% seen once. Here the sequenced sample was peripheral blood, taken on day 0 of AZD1222 vaccination. The genes are TRBV5-1 and TRBJ2-7; perhaps TRBD1 as D (5 bases). The sequence derives from an adult in good health. CDR3 coding DNA: TGCGCCAGCAGCCCGCAGGGAACCTACGAGCAGTACTTC. Its translation: CASSPQGTYEQYF.